Following are 30 T cell receptor beta chains from one sample sequenced in a study of neoadjuvant anti-PD-1 for oral cavity cancer. TCRdb keeps only in-frame clones here, not all; method: immunoSEQ multiplex PCR. The table lists roughly 13,000 clones, 66% of them singletons. Here the sequenced sample was PBMCs, taken before nivolumab (anti-PD-1) treatment. The origin of the receptors is a person between 40 and 79 years old with oral cavity squamous cell carcinoma.

The V call is TRBV5-4, the J call TRBJ2-7; D unresolved. CDR3 size: 14 residues. V was clipped by 1 base and J by 0 bases, with 8 bases between them. The V gene's germline CDR1 is SGHNT and CDR2 YYREEE (reference sequence). DNA for the CDR3: TGTGCCAGCAGCTTGCTCCCGAGCTCCTACGAGCAGTACTTC. It encodes CASSLLPSSYEQYF.

This clone occurred a few times. V gene TRBV18 combines with J gene TRBJ1-6; D is uncertain. V lost 9 bases to trimming and J lost 7 bases, with 13 bases between them. In germline, CDR1 is KGHSH, CDR2 LQKENI. CDR3 size: 13 residues. In nucleotides, the CDR3 is TGTGCCAGTTTGACCGACCTCAATTCACCCCTCCACTTT. The encoded protein is CASLTDLNSPLHF. The variable domain in full, completed from reference TRBV18 and TRBJ1-6, reads NAGVMQNPRHLVRRRGQEARLRCSPMKGHSHVYWYRQLPEEGLKFMVYLQKENIIDESGMPKERFSAEFPKEGPSILRIQQVVRGDSAAYFCASLTDLNSPLHFGNGTRLTVT.

The chain is built from TRBV5-6 and TRBJ2-7; 7 bases align to TRBD1. Germline CDR1 is SGHDT and CDR2 is YYEEEE. The J segment lost 0 bases and the V segment lost 3 bases, leaving 9 bases of the junction unmatched. This CDR3 region has 16 residues. DNA for the CDR3: TGTGCCAGCAGCTGGGGACAGATCCTGACCTCCTACGAGCAGTACTTC. It encodes CASSWGQILTSYEQYF.

This clone appeared a few times. J is TRBJ2-4 and V is TRBV5-6; D possibly corresponds to TRBD2 (5 bases). The CDR3 contains 14 residues. V was trimmed by 0 bases and J by 8 bases, leaving 12 bases between them. CDR1 is SGHDT, CDR2 YYEEEE, per germline. CDR3 bases: TGTGCCAGCAGCTTGGCCCCAAACGGGGACATTCAGTACTTC. Amino acids: CASSLAPNGDIQYF.

The table lists this clone with a few counts. The gene calls are TRBV7-9 and TRBJ1-2, with D maybe TRBD1 (6 bases). Germline V gene data show CDR1 as SEHNR and CDR2 as FQNEAQ (reference sequence). Trimming cost V 5 bases and J 7 bases, with 17 bases left between them. This CDR3 has 14 amino acids. This chain's CDR3 is CASSQGLTIGGYTF. The DNA for the CDR3 is TGTGCCAGCAGCCAGGGGCTAACAATAGGTGGCTACACCTTC.

The V gene is TRBV7-2, the J gene TRBJ2-2; D perhaps matches TRBD2 (5 bases). The CDR3 covers 14 residues. CDR1 is SGHTA and CDR2 is FQGNSA in the germline V gene. Trimming removed 2 bases at V and 4 bases at J, with 8 bases between. The CDR3 region is CASSLWAGTGELFF. Here the CDR3 DNA reads TGTGCCAGCAGCTTATGGGCGGGCACCGGGGAGCTGTTTTTT.

This clone was found a few times. The chain joins TRBV11-2 to TRBJ1-3; D perhaps matches TRBD1 (6 bases). The V gene's germline CDR1 is SGHAT and CDR2 FQNNGV. The CDR3 has 15 amino acids. V lost 5 bases, J lost 1 base, and 12 bases lay in between. In DNA, the CDR3 is TGTGCCAGCAGCCCAGGGACAAATTCTGGAAACACCATATATTTT. The encoded protein is CASSPGTNSGNTIYF.

The rearrangement links TRBV10-2 to TRBJ2-7; no clear D gene. Germline loops: CDR1 WSHSY, CDR2 SAAADI. Trimming took off 6 bases at V and 1 base at J, with 10 bases between the two ends. The CDR3 consists of 13 residues. The CDR3 sequence is CASRSSRSYEQYF. CDR3 coding DNA: TGCGCCAGCAGGTCTTCTAGGTCCTACGAGCAGTACTTC.

The V gene is TRBV4-1, the J gene TRBJ1-2; unclear D gene. The length of the CDR3 is 15 residues. The V and J ends lost 0 bases and 4 bases respectively, with 12 bases between them. CDR1 is MGHRA, CDR2 YSYEKL, per germline. CDR3 residues: CASSQDGFSSYGYTF. CDR3 bases: TGCGCCAGCAGCCAAGATGGGTTTAGTAGCTATGGCTACACCTTC.

This rearrangement joins TRBV5-6 to TRBJ2-2; 10 bases fit TRBD1. From germline, CDR1 is SGHDT and CDR2 YYEEEE. The CDR3 covers 15 residues. With 2 bases clipped from V and 6 bases from J, the junction kept 4 bases outside the gene matches. The CDR3 DNA sequence: TGTGCCAGCAGCTTCGGGACAGGGGTTTCCGGGGAGCTGTTTTTT. Translating gives CASSFGTGVSGELFF. The whole variable domain, filled in from reference TRBV5-6 and TRBJ2-2, reads DAGVTQSPTHLIKTRGQQVTLRCSPKSGHDTVSWYQQALGQGPQFIFQYYEEEERQRGNFPDRFSGHQFPNYSSELNVNALLLGDSALYLCASSFGTGVSGELFFGEGSRLTVL.

The rearrangement joins TRBV2 to TRBJ1-1, with D possibly matching TRBD1 (5 bases). V gave up 7 bases and J gave up 0 bases, with 15 bases separating them. The V gene's germline CDR1 is SNHLY and CDR2 FYNNEI. CDR3 size: 15 residues. The CDR3, as DNA: TGTGCCAGCACCCCCGGGGGGAGCTTGAACACTGAAGCTTTCTTT. Its translation is CASTPGGSLNTEAFF.

The chain joins TRBV13 to TRBJ1-6, with 9 bases lining up with TRBD1. J was trimmed by 10 bases and V by 8 bases; bases with no gene match: 6. CDR1 is PRHDT and CDR2 is FYEKMQ in the germline V gene (reference sequence). The CDR3 loop spans 13 amino acids. This CDR3 reads CASLRGQGSPLHF. As DNA, the CDR3 is TGTGCCAGCTTGAGAGGACAGGGGTCACCCCTCCACTTT.

The V call is TRBV19, the J call TRBJ1-6; the D is unclear. CDR3 size: 12 residues. V was pared by 9 bases and J by 5 bases, with 8 bases between. The germline V gene has CDR1 LNHDA and CDR2 SQIVND (reference sequence). The CDR3 loop is CASGRHNSPLHF. The DNA for the CDR3 is TGTGCCAGCGGACGCCATAATTCACCCCTCCACTTT.

This clone was detected once. The chain joins TRBV5-1 to TRBJ2-5, with D perhaps given as TRBD1 or TRBD2 (5 bases each). V dropped 4 bases and J dropped 2 bases, with 12 bases sitting between them. Germline-derived CDR1 and CDR2 are SGHRS and YFSETQ. The length of the CDR3 is 14 residues. The CDR3 is CASSPEWGQETQYF. In DNA, the CDR3 is TGCGCCAGCAGCCCCGAGTGGGGGCAAGAGACCCAGTACTTC. The complete variable domain, with remaining parts taken from reference TRBV5-1 and TRBJ2-5, reads KAGVTQTPRYLIKTRGQQVTLSCSPISGHRSVSWYQQTPGQGLQFLFEYFSETQRNKGNFPGRFSGRQFSNSRSEMNVSTLELGDSALYLCASSPEWGQETQYFGPGTRLLVL.

The rearrangement links TRBV6-1 to TRBJ1-5; D is uncertain. The CDR3 is 17 amino acids. Germline-derived CDR1 and CDR2 are MNHNS and SASEGT. V dropped 3 bases and J dropped 1 base, with 16 bases sitting between them. CDR3 nucleotide sequence: TGTGCCAGCAGTGAGGGGTGGGAATCGGGAAGCAATCAGCCCCAGCATTTT. It yields the protein CASSEGWESGSNQPQHF.

This clone was recorded once. The V call is TRBV29-1, the J call TRBJ2-2, with 8 bases identical to TRBD1. J gave up 4 bases and V 7 bases, and 5 bases lay outside the gene matches. The CDR3 is 13 residues long. CDR1 and CDR2 from the germline V gene are SQVTM and ANQGSEA. This CDR3 is CSAGGRGTGELFF. In DNA form, the CDR3 reads TGCAGCGCAGGGGGCCGGGGCACCGGGGAGCTGTTTTTT.

The V gene is TRBV5-1, the J gene TRBJ1-1, with a weak D call TRBD1 (5 bases). The CDR3 is 16 amino acids. Per germline, CDR1 SGHRS and CDR2 YFSETQ. V lost 4 bases and J 4 bases, leaving 20 bases between the germline ends. CDR3 protein: CASSALLRGEGTEAFF. In nucleotides, the CDR3 is TGCGCCAGCAGCGCTCTCCTTCGAGGGGAAGGCACTGAAGCTTTCTTT.

CDR3 sequence: CASSGRTGGEWSNQPQHF. Written as DNA, the CDR3 is TGTGCCAGCAGTGGGCGGACAGGGGGGGAATGGAGCAATCAGCCCCAGCATTTT. The V call is TRBV6-1, the J call TRBJ1-5; 10 bases fit TRBD1. Per the germline V gene, CDR1 is MNHNS and CDR2 is SASEGT. The V segment lost 4 bases and the J segment 1 base; nucleotides outside the gene matches: 10. The CDR3 extends over 18 amino acids.

CDR3 sequence (DNA): TGTGCCAGCAGGGTTAGCGGGAGGAGGGGATCCTACGAGCAGTACTTC. It is translated as CASRVSGRRGSYEQYF. The chain links TRBV11-2 to TRBJ2-7; 10 bases align to TRBD2. The length of the CDR3 is 16 residues. The trim removed 6 bases at V and 1 base at J, leaving 9 bases unmatched. Germline lookup yields CDR1 SGHAT and CDR2 FQNNGV.

This chain joins TRBV9 and TRBJ1-2, with D tentatively TRBD1 (5 bases). Germline-derived CDR1 and CDR2 are SGDLS and YYNGEE. V gave up 1 base and J gave up 2 bases, with 15 bases separating them. This CDR3 contains 16 residues. CDR3 coding DNA: TGTGCCAGCAGCGTAAAGGGAGCTTGGGGGAACTATGGCTACACCTTC. Amino acids: CASSVKGAWGNYGYTF.

The chain links TRBV11-1 to TRBJ2-7, with 8 positions matching TRBD2. CDR3 length: 14 residues. Germline trimming cut 1 base from V and 7 bases from J; bases unmatched to any gene: 6. Germline V gene lookup returns CDR1 SGHAT and CDR2 FQDESV (reference sequence). The CDR3 DNA sequence: TGTGCCAGCAGCTTAGTAGCGGGAAGAGGTGAGCAGTACTTC. Translating gives CASSLVAGRGEQYF.

V usage is TRBV5-6 and J usage is TRBJ2-1, with TRBD2 as a possible D gene (7 bases). The CDR3 contains 16 residues. CDR1 SGHDT and CDR2 YYEEEE come from the germline V gene. The germline V and J ends were trimmed by 0 bases and 8 bases, with 18 bases remaining between them. The CDR3 here is CASSLGVRGRGDEQFF. The CDR3 nucleotides read TGTGCCAGCAGCTTGGGGGTGCGGGGGCGAGGGGATGAGCAGTTCTTC.

The V and J genes are TRBV19 and TRBJ1-2, with D perhaps TRBD1 (5 bases). The CDR3 sequence is 14 residues long. CDR1 and CDR2 (germline): LNHDA, SQIVND (reference sequence). V was cut by 0 bases and J by 8 bases, with 13 bases left in between. The CDR3 spells CASSIEGTVGGYTF. CDR3 coding DNA: TGTGCCAGTAGTATAGAGGGGACCGTCGGGGGCTACACCTTC.

This clone appeared once. The chain has TRBV19 and TRBJ1-1; D not resolved. V lost 3 bases to trimming and J lost 0 bases, with 11 bases between them. CDR3 length equals 15 residues. CDR1 and CDR2 from the germline V gene are LNHDA and SQIVND (reference sequence). The CDR3 DNA follows: TGTGCCAGTAGTATCCCGGGGTACATGAACACTGAAGCTTTCTTT. This codes for CASSIPGYMNTEAFF.

The J gene is TRBJ2-2, the V gene TRBV6-4, with 9 bases lining up with TRBD1. The trim removed 5 bases at V and 3 bases at J, leaving 7 bases unmatched. The CDR3 runs 16 residues. Germline CDR1 is MRHNA and CDR2 is SNTAGT. CDR3 region: CASSFTGGADTGELFF. The CDR3 bases are TGTGCCAGCAGTTTTACAGGGGGCGCAGACACCGGGGAGCTGTTTTTT.

This chain joins TRBV10-3 and TRBJ2-7, with 11 bases matching TRBD2. V lost 4 bases to trimming and J lost 0 bases; unmatched junction nucleotides: 2. The CDR3 contains 15 residues. Germline lookup yields CDR1 ENHRY and CDR2 SYGVKD. DNA of the CDR3: TGTGCCATCAGTGGAGGGACTAGCGGCTCCTACGAGCAGTACTTC. Translating it yields CAISGGTSGSYEQYF.

This clone has more than one count but fewer than ten. J is TRBJ1-3 and V is TRBV6-5; D not certain. The V gene lost 8 bases and the J gene lost 0 bases, with 11 bases spanning the gap. Germline assignment: CDR1 MNHEY and CDR2 SVGAGI. This CDR3 is 14 amino acids long. The CDR3 bases are TGTGCCAGCGGCCTAGTCTCCTCTGGAAACACCATATATTTT. Amino acids: CASGLVSSGNTIYF.

Written as DNA, the CDR3 is TGTGCCAGCAGCTTGGAACTCGCGGGAGTGGGGGAGCAGTTCTTC. This encodes CASSLELAGVGEQFF. The V and J genes are TRBV5-5 and TRBJ2-1; 7 bases fit TRBD2. The germline V gene has CDR1 SGHKS and CDR2 YYEKEE (reference sequence). This CDR3 has 15 residues. V shed 0 bases, J shed 10 bases, and the junction held 10 bases outside the gene matches.

The chain recombines TRBV19 with TRBJ1-5, with 9 positions matching TRBD1. Looked up from germline, CDR1 is LNHDA and CDR2 is SQIVND (reference sequence). Trimming at V came to 10 bases and at J to 4 bases, leaving 11 bases not matched to a gene. The CDR3 contains 15 residues. DNA of the CDR3: TGTGCCACCAGGGGACAGGGTAACGTTAATCAGCCCCAGCATTTT. This encodes CATRGQGNVNQPQHF.

CDR3 amino acids: CASSLRGPQNTEAFF. In DNA, the CDR3 is TGTGCCAGCAGCTTGCGGGGGCCGCAAAACACTGAAGCTTTCTTT. The chain combines TRBV7-2 with TRBJ1-1, with D possibly matching TRBD1 (6 bases). V lost 3 bases, J lost 2 bases, and 13 bases lay in between. This CDR3 region has 15 residues. CDR1 and CDR2 (germline): SGHTA, FQGNSA.